A selection of T cell receptor beta chains follows, all from one sample in a study of cytomegalovirus exposure and HLA in healthy donors. Assay: immunoSEQ multiplex PCR; the TCRdb copy retains only in-frame clones and omits some. Among approximately 220,000 clones, roughly 80% were seen once, and the ten largest hold roughly a sixth. Sequencing was performed on PBMCs. Receptor source: a man between 40 and 49 years old in good health and CMV-seronegative. Both conserved end residues are trimmed from each CDR3. Each record gives: CDR3 protein, J gene, V gene.

ASSIRTGPNQPQH TRBJ1-5 TRBV6-1
ASSFGGAGVTRTGELF TRBJ2-2 TRBV5-5
ATSRVTGGRDGYT TRBJ1-2 TRBV15
ASSLSSALSYNSPLH TRBJ1-6 TRBV7-8
ASSKGQGADTQY TRBJ2-3 TRBV5-8
ASSEYSEPTGFSEKLF TRBJ1-4 TRBV6-1
ATSRDGGLGQPQH TRBJ1-5 TRBV15
ASSPAGGAAGTEAF TRBJ1-1 TRBV5-6
ASKRTGVGELF TRBJ2-2 TRBV2
ASSPLAGGTYNEQF TRBJ2-1 TRBV9
ASSVNRESVYGYT TRBJ1-2 TRBV9
ASSLGPSDEQF TRBJ2-1 TRBV5-8
SSRGAHYGYT TRBJ1-2 TRBV7-9
ASSLHRTGTGCSPLH TRBJ1-6 TRBV23-1
ASSKGGRSEQF TRBJ2-1 TRBV6-5
ASSLEGAATEAF TRBJ1-1 TRBV7-3
ASSLAGQDRGSGGYT TRBJ1-2 TRBV7-9
ASSVATRVNEQF TRBJ2-1 TRBV9
ASKWAGGTNEKLF TRBJ1-4 TRBV6-1
SVEIGFEQY - TRBV29-1
ASSQGRGGGYNEQF TRBJ2-1 TRBV4-1
ASSTRPGTGIFGYT TRBJ1-2 TRBV19
ASSISGTVRTEAF TRBJ1-1 TRBV19
ASSLGQGKNTEAF TRBJ1-1 TRBV5-1
ASSHLDRPQETQY TRBJ2-5 TRBV4-2
SPSDEGAQF TRBJ2-1 TRBV29-1
ASSSDRRQPQH TRBJ1-5 TRBV27
ASSEAGGQETQY TRBJ2-5 TRBV2
ASSVIQGFEGQPQH TRBJ1-5 TRBV19
ASSQGPGTSNTGELF TRBJ2-2 TRBV4-1
ASSTGDFGYT TRBJ1-2 TRBV25-1
ASSQETSGRYYEQY TRBJ2-7 TRBV4-2
ASSLGQGTNQPQH TRBJ1-5 TRBV7-2